Sequencing of this TCR beta chain was carried out in a study of blood T cell repertoires in COVID-19. About the research overall: Whether acute or convalescent, the COVID-19 samples came from the United States, Italy and Spain.

Authors' data handling: Estimation of nucleated cell counts was performed using reference gene primer amplification. Data came from immunoSEQ multiplex PCR; TCRdb stores just in-frame clones and leaves some out. V and J calls plus clone size are reproduced from that table; the DNA served to infer D and trimming. There are 340,000 or so clones in the sample; just over 85% occur only once, and roughly 4.2% lies in the top ten. This CDR3 spans 12 amino acids. Looked up from germline, CDR1 is SNHLY and CDR2 is FYNNEI. V gave up 6 bases and J gave up 6 bases; unmatched junction bases: 3. Enrollees, about 18 to 89 years old, lived in 20 to 25 US areas.

The sequence was obtained from a woman aged 40 to 49 with acute COVID-19. This chain joins TRBV2 and TRBJ2-7, with 9 nucleotides matching TRBD1. Sequencing input: PBMCs or T cells enriched from blood (not recorded which). CDR3 sequence reads: CASSRDRVEQYF. CDR3 in DNA: TGTGCCAGCAGCCGGGACAGGGTCGAGCAGTACTTC.